A single sample gave rise to the 16 T cell receptor beta chains below, sequenced in a study of post-analysis software for immune sequencing data. General observations from the study: TRBV segments more frequent in patients than in controls numbered about five and included TRBV5-6, TRBV5-1 and TRBV20-1.

The authors incorporated unique molecular identifiers into the TCR beta cDNA libraries. TCRdb passed the PCR reads through MiXCR, listing each CDR3 protein once. The sample records more than 500,000 distinct CDR3 sequences, around a third being singletons. These receptors have no identified antigens. The sequencing input was blood. The receptors originated from a girl under 18 with multiple sclerosis.

V gene TRBV20-1 combines with J gene TRBJ1-5; tentative D call: TRBD1 (5 bases). This CDR3 region has 15 residues. V was pared by 4 bases and J by 3 bases, with 16 bases between. Germline CDR1 reads DFQATT; CDR2 reads SNEGSKA (reference sequence). The CDR3 sequence: CSAIARQGVNQPQHF. CDR3 nucleotide sequence: TGCAGTGCTATAGCCCGGCAGGGAGTCAATCAGCCCCAGCATTTT.

The rearrangement links TRBV5-1 to TRBJ1-1; 8 bases align to TRBD1. Germline V CDR1 and CDR2: SGHRS, YFSETQ. J gave up 11 bases and V 4 bases, and 19 bases lay outside the gene matches. CDR3 length: 16 amino acids. The CDR3: CASSRSDTGGAHSAFF. In DNA form, the CDR3 reads TGCGCCAGCAGCCGCAGCGATACAGGGGGAGCACACTCGGCTTTCTTT.

CDR3 sequence (DNA): TGTGCCAGCAGCTCGGACGGGAGCCCCTACACCTTC. Translated: CASSSDGSPYTF. The chain employs TRBV3-1 and TRBJ1-2; D is ambiguous. The CDR3 length is 12 residues. Germline V lookup: CDR1 LGHDT, CDR2 YNNKEL (reference sequence). Trimming stripped 5 bases from V and 10 bases from J, with 14 bases between. The complete variable domain, with remaining parts taken from reference TRBV3-1 and TRBJ1-2, reads DTAVSQTPKYLVTQMGNDKSIKCEQNLGHDTMYWYKQDSKKFLKIMFSYNNKELIINETVPNRFSPKSPDKAHLNLHINSLELGDSAVYFCASSSDGSPYTFGSGTRLTVV.

This clonotype was picked up a small number of times. The chain carries TRBV6-2 or TRBV6-3 and TRBJ2-4, with D possibly matching TRBD1 (6 bases). The CDR3 is made up of 12 amino acids. V was trimmed by 6 bases and J by 8 bases, leaving 11 bases between them. Germline values: CDR1 MNHEY, CDR2 SVGEGT. DNA of the CDR3: TGTGCCAGCAGCCTGGACAGCGACATTCAGTACTTC. Encoded protein: CASSLDSDIQYF.

This clonotype appeared a few times. DNA of the CDR3: TGTGCCAGCAGCTACCGGGACAGGGGGCTAGAAGGCTACACCTTC. As protein: CASSYRDRGLEGYTF. This chain links TRBV13 with TRBJ1-2; 12 bases are shared with TRBD1. Germline assignment: CDR1 PRHDT and CDR2 FYEKMQ (reference sequence). This CDR3 spans 15 amino acids. V lost 4 bases, J lost 8 bases, and 8 bases stayed unmatched.

In its sample, this clonotype was seen a few times. The V call is TRBV6-2 or TRBV6-3, the J call TRBJ2-7, with D perhaps matching TRBD2 (6 bases). This CDR3 has 12 residues. V lost 3 bases to trimming and J lost 6 bases, with 9 bases between them. Germline CDR1 and CDR2: MNHEY and SVGEGT. The CDR3 loop reads CASSYAGFEQYF. The CDR3 nucleotides read TGTGCCAGCAGTTATGCGGGGTTCGAGCAGTACTTC.

The DNA of the CDR3 is TGTGCCAGCAGTTATTTGACTAGCGGGGGGACGGGACTTGGGCAGTTCTTC. The encoded protein is CASSYLTSGGTGLGQFF. V is TRBV27 and J is TRBJ2-1; 13 bases match TRBD2. Per the germline V gene, CDR1 is MNHEY and CDR2 is SMNVEV (reference sequence). Trimming at V came to 4 bases and at J to 12 bases, leaving 15 bases not matched to a gene. The CDR3 is made up of 17 amino acids.

V gene TRBV7-9 combines with J gene TRBJ1-1; no reliable D call. V was shortened by 5 bases and J by 3 bases, with 7 bases between the two germline ends. The CDR3 has 12 residues. CDR1 SEHNR and CDR2 FQNEAQ come from the germline V gene (reference sequence). The CDR3: CASSRDYTEAFF. In DNA, the CDR3 is TGTGCCAGCAGCAGAGACTACACTGAAGCTTTCTTT.

With regard to this clonotype: An end of the junction does not agree with germline; a read error may underlie this. V gene TRBV9 combines with J gene TRBJ2-7; 8 positions agree with TRBD2. From germline, CDR1 is SGDLS and CDR2 YYNGEE. The CDR3 is 13 residues long. CDR3 amino acids: CASSPRGGYAQYF. CDR3 nucleotides: TGTGCCAGCAGCCCCCGGGGGGGCTACGCGCAGTACTTC.

The chain links TRBV5-1 to TRBJ1-1; 8 nucleotides align to TRBD1. This CDR3 comprises 15 residues. Germline values: CDR1 SGHRS, CDR2 YFSETQ. V shed 1 base and J 1 base; nucleotides not matched to a gene: 3. CDR3 residues: CASSLTQGGNTEAFF. In DNA, the CDR3 is TGCGCCAGCAGCTTGACACAGGGGGGGAACACTGAAGCTTTCTTT.

The J gene is TRBJ2-5, the V gene TRBV5-6; D not certain. The CDR3 contains 16 residues. Per germline, CDR1 SGHDT and CDR2 YYEEEE. Deletions cut 1 base from V and 1 base from J, with 14 bases between. The CDR3 coding sequence is TGTGCCAGCAGCTTGACTGGAAAGCAGGCCCAAGAGACCCAGTACTTC. Residues: CASSLTGKQAQETQYF. The complete variable domain, with remaining parts taken from reference TRBV5-6 and TRBJ2-5, reads DAGVTQSPTHLIKTRGQQVTLRCSPKSGHDTVSWYQQALGQGPQFIFQYYEEEERQRGNFPDRFSGHQFPNYSSELNVNALLLGDSALYLCASSLTGKQAQETQYFGPGTRLLVL.

The V call is TRBV12-3 or TRBV12-4, the J call TRBJ2-5; 8 bases agree with TRBD2. The ends lost 6 bases at V and 5 bases at J; junction bases unmatched: 11. CDR3 length equals 15 residues. CDR3 nucleotides: TGTGCCAGCAGGCGAGCACCGGGACTAGAGGAGACCCAGTACTTC. Translated, it gives CASRRAPGLEETQYF.

The chain is built from TRBV5-6 and TRBJ1-5; the D gene is possibly TRBD1 (6 bases). V was pared by 0 bases and J by 2 bases, with 9 bases between. CDR3 length: 15 amino acids. Germline V lookup: CDR1 SGHDT, CDR2 YYEEEE. CDR3 DNA: TGTGCCAGCAGCTTGGGGCACAGGGGCAATCAGCCCCAGCATTTT. It codes for CASSLGHRGNQPQHF.

J is TRBJ1-1 and V is TRBV5-1; the D is unclear. Germline loops: CDR1 SGHRS, CDR2 YFSETQ. With 0 bases removed from V and 4 bases from J, the gap between germline ends came to 16 bases. The CDR3 is 16 residues long. The CDR3 DNA is TGCGCCAGCAGCTTGGTCACGGGATCAGGTTTCACTGAAGCTTTCTTT. Encoded protein: CASSLVTGSGFTEAFF. Based on the CDR3 plus reference TRBV5-1 and TRBJ1-1, the full variable domain is KAGVTQTPRYLIKTRGQQVTLSCSPISGHRSVSWYQQTPGQGLQFLFEYFSETQRNKGNFPGRFSGRQFSNSRSEMNVSTLELGDSALYLCASSLVTGSGFTEAFFGQGTRLTVV.

The J gene is TRBJ1-2, the V gene TRBV3-1; the D is unclear. The CDR3 spans 12 residues. Germline V gene sequence: CDR1 LGHDT, CDR2 YNNKEL (reference sequence). V shed 1 base and J shed 8 bases, with 8 bases lying between them. The CDR3, as DNA: TGTGCCAGCAGCCAAGGAGGCCGCGGCTACACCTTC. Protein product: CASSQGGRGYTF.

The J gene is TRBJ1-2, the V gene TRBV29-1, with 8 bases aligning to TRBD1. The germline CDR1 and CDR2 sequences are SQVTM and ANQGSEA. J was trimmed by 4 bases and V by 5 bases; bases with no gene match: 6. This CDR3 has 13 residues. In nucleotides, the CDR3 is TGCAGCGTTCTGCCAGGGGGCAGCTATGGCTACACCTTC. Protein: CSVLPGGSYGYTF.